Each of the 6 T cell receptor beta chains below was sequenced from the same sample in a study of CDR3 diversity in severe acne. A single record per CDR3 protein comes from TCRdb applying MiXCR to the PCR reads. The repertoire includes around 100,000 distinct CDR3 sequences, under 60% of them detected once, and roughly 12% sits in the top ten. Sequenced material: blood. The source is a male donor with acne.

The CDR3 spells CASSERVASYEQYF. For the CDR3, the DNA is TGTGCCAGCAGTGAGCGGGTTGCCTCCTACGAGCAGTACTTC. V gene TRBV6-4 combines with J gene TRBJ2-7; TRBD2 is a possible D gene (5 bases). V shed 3 bases and J shed 0 bases, with 9 bases lying between them. Germline V gene lookup returns CDR1 MRHNA and CDR2 SNTAGT. The CDR3 extends over 14 amino acids.

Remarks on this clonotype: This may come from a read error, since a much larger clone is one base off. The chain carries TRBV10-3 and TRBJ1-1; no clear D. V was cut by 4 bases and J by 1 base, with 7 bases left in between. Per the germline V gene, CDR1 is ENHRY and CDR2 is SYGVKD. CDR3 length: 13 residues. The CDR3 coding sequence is TGTGCCATCAGTGCACAGAAGAACACTGAAGCTTTCTTT. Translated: CAISAQKNTEAFF.

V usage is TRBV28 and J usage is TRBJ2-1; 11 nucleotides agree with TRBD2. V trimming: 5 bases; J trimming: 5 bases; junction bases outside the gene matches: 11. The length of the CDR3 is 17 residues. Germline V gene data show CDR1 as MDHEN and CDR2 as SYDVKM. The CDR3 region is CASSEGWASGGHNEQFF. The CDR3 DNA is TGTGCCAGCAGTGAAGGGTGGGCTAGCGGGGGGCACAATGAGCAGTTCTTC.

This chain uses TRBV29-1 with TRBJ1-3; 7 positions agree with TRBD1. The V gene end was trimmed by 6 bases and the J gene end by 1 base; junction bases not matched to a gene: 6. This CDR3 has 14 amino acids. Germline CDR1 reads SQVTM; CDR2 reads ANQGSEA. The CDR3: CSVLDRASGNTIYF. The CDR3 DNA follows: TGCAGCGTCCTTGACAGGGCGTCTGGAAACACCATATATTTT.

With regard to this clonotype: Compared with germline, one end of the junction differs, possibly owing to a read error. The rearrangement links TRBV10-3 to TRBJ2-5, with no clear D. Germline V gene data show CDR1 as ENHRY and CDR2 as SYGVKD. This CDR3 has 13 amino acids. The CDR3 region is CASSLLTSETQYF. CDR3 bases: TGTGCCAGCAGTCTCCTGACGTCGGAGACCCAGTACTTC.

The CDR3 spells CASSHIQGAGANVLTF. In nucleotides, the CDR3 is TGTGCCAGCAGCCACATACAGGGGGCTGGGGCCAACGTCCTGACTTTC. The chain carries TRBV4-2 and TRBJ2-6, with TRBD1 matching 8 bases. V trimming: 3 bases; J trimming: 2 bases; junction bases outside the gene matches: 3. The CDR3 has 16 amino acids. Per the germline V gene, CDR1 is LGHNA and CDR2 is YNFKEQ.